The present T cell receptor (beta chain) was sequenced within a study of monozygotic twins with inflammatory bowel disease (dated by TCRdb to the late 2010s). Regarding the complete study: A total of approximately 30 monozygotic twin pairs were included in the full study, comprising nine German pairs (four IBD-concordant, five IBD-discordant) and 19 IBD-discordant Danish pairs. Within discordant pairs, disease-associated traits were sought mainly by comparing IBD patients with their genetically identical healthy co-twins. Each individual had, on average, about 151 000 unique TCRalpha sequences and 181 000 unique TCRbeta sequences available for analysis. Summary of the overall study and its limitations: Concordant and discordant twins showed no difference in repertoire similarity, possibly because of limited statistical power. Distinction between different T cell subtypes could not be achieved in the analysis. Because patients received different immunosuppressive treatments, the repertoires may have picked up extra background noise and variability between individuals. IBD patients had lower TCRbeta repertoire diversity, measured by the inverse Simpson index, than their healthy co-twins. Compared with healthy twins, IBD patients shared fewer clonotypes with other individuals, and the difference was most pronounced in patients with signs of disease activity. The results gave no support for a single strong signal or clonotype linked to IBD.

A remark on this clonotype: Its antigen is not yet known.

From cysteine to phenylalanine, the CDR3 is 15 amino acids long. No DNA accompanies this entry. The germline V gene yields SGHRS for CDR1 and YFSETQ for CDR2. From each donor, a roughly 2.4 ml peripheral blood sample was collected into PAXgene tubes and kept at -80 degrees C. Total RNA was isolated from whole blood with the PAXgene blood miRNA kit on an automated QIAcube, without T cell sorting. Peripheral blood from monozygotic twin pairs concordant or discordant for inflammatory bowel disease was subjected to deep TCRalpha and TCRbeta repertoire profiling with unique molecular barcoding. Smoking habits were recorded for all twin pairs, and each individual was classified as a current, former or never smoker. Library construction relied on 5' RACE. The input for every TCR library was around 4,000 ng of total RNA. For each sample, cDNA synthesis was carried out in eight separate reactions using SMARTScribe reverse transcriptase. Unique molecular identifiers containing a 6-nucleotide sample barcode were introduced through template switching during cDNA synthesis. TCRalpha and TCRbeta cDNA was amplified in two nested PCRs of approximately 17 and 9 cycles, and bead purification was carried out after each PCR. Before amplification, the cDNA was treated with uracil DNA-glycosylase and purified using the QIAquick PCR purification kit. The second PCR was the step at which Illumina TruSeq-compatible adapters and sample-specific barcodes were added. TapeStation and Qubit were used to check library quality and concentration, and around 4.5 ng of each library went into the pool. Sequencing of the pooled libraries was done on an Illumina HiSeq2500 single-index Rapid Run using custom sequencing primers and 2 x 100 bp reads. From the authors' description of their analysis: UMI-based consensus assembly with MiGEC version 1.2.6 was used to correct PCR and sequencing errors. V(D)J alignment, clonotype assembly and CDR3 extraction were performed with MiXCR version 2.1.1. Gene usage, clonotype sharing and MAIT/NKT TCR abundance were normalised by analysing the top 1000, 10 000 and 20 000 clonotypes per sample. After downsampling to 27 000 UMIs, diversity was calculated as the inverse Simpson index using the vegan R package. Statistical testing used paired Mann-Whitney U tests on the discordant twin pairs and applied Benjamini-Hochberg correction for multiple testing. TCRdb reprocessed the raw reads; every CDR3 protein sequence is a single record, and DNA is not supplied. These V and J calls originate from TCRdb's pipeline instead of the authors' own analysis. This sample's table lists approximately 160,000 distinct CDR3 sequences. Of the sample, around 7.2% is held by the ten largest clones.

This sequence was found in a human donor with ulcerative colitis or Crohn's disease, or a healthy co-twin of an affected twin (not recorded which). This chain joins TRBV5-1 to TRBJ2-5; TCRdb's D call of TRBD2 is untestable without DNA. The sample taken for sequencing was blood. The encoded CDR3 is CASSPGGRTEETQYF.